This record concerns one T cell receptor (beta chain) sequence. What it binds is not known. The sample belongs to a study of T cell responses to AZD1222 COVID-19 vaccine. Only in-frame clones appear in the TCRdb table, and some are missing; sequencing was by immunoSEQ multiplex PCR. Of 210,000 or so clones in the sample, 85% to 95% were seen once. Trimming removed 2 bases from V and 0 bases from J; junction bases left unmatched: 4. Looked up from germline, CDR1 is SGHTA and CDR2 is FQGTGA. The CDR3 length is 16 residues. General study points: Donors in the cohort were predominantly white British and more often female, and clonal diversity was possibly underestimated. Vaccine-associated CD4 TCRs ranged over spike, dominating at 160-218 and 743-854. At baseline, just five or six AZD1222 recipients tested seropositive. Repertoire sampling happened only post peak T cell response.

The specimen was peripheral blood, collected on day 0 of MenACWY control vaccination. This TCR was sampled from an adult in good health. This chain joins TRBV7-3 and TRBJ2-3; TRBD2 matches 8 bases. The CDR3 DNA sequence: TGTGCCAGCAGCTTATCGGGGGGGCCTAGCACAGATACGCAGTATTTT. Its protein product is CASSLSGGPSTDTQYF.